The present entry profiles one T cell receptor beta chain with its context. The record originates from a study of tumor-infiltrating lymphocytes in oesophageal squamous cell carcinoma. The length of the CDR3 is 15 residues. Germline V gene lookup returns CDR1 SGHTS and CDR2 YDEGEE. TCRdb analysed the PCR reads with MiXCR anew, one entry per CDR3 protein. The sample consists of roughly 12,000 distinct CDR3 sequences, less than 55% of them appearing once. The TCR originated in a male donor with esophageal squamous cell carcinoma. The rearrangement uses TRBV5-8 and TRBJ2-3; 8 bases match TRBD1. The DNA end is a closer match to TRBJ2-7, so the J assignment may be wrong. Sequenced sample: normal esophageal tissue next to the tumor. The CDR3 region has the DNA TGTGCCAGCAGCTTGGCATCAGGGACAGGCTACGAGCAGTACTTC. Residues: CASSLASGTGYEQYF.